This T cell receptor (beta chain) was identified in a study of blood T cells in healthy people across ages (dated by TCRdb to between 2014 and 2016). With respect to the entire study: Template switching captured roughly one uniquely barcoded TCR beta cDNA molecule per two T cells in model experiments. The study measured age-related changes in TCR beta repertoire diversity using deep sequencing normalized with unique cDNA molecular identifiers. Using the same blood draw, the study looked at two additional independent replicas of 1 million unique cDNA reads for two donors, one aged 18 to 30 and the other aged 80 or older. Donors were grouped into four age groups: young (average approximately 15 years), middle-aged (around 39), aged (62) and long-lived (about 90). To avoid experimental bias, donors of different ages were spread randomly across the sequencing lanes.

For this clonotype: This receptor's antigen is unknown. Base qualities are not provided; no much larger clone lies one nucleotide away.

The protocol used for the library was 5' RACE. The sequencer listed for this sample is Illumina HiSeq 2500. The second PCR ran for roughly 6 to 11 cycles and used a J-beta primer mix along with a sample-barcoded 5' primer. A template-switch 5' adaptor carrying 12 random nucleotides introduced a unique molecular identifier onto each TCR beta cDNA molecule. Each sample yielded at least 3 million CDR3-containing paired-end reads. First-strand cDNA was synthesized from all RNA with the Mint cDNA synthesis kit, primed by a TRBC-specific oligonucleotide. Following uracil-DNA glycosylase treatment, all cDNA underwent a first 18-cycle PCR with the universal primers M1SS and BC2_uni_R. The original pipeline was this. For normalization, 1 million high-quality reads were randomly selected from each sample, with every read carrying a distinct molecular identifier. Instead of being binned into consensus sequences, reads with shared molecular identifiers were discarded. CDR3 identification, clonotype clustering and error correction used MiTCR with a Q25 quality threshold and the strictest error-elimination algorithm. A nonparametric unseen species model using Euler transformation provided a lower-bound estimate of total TCR beta diversity. The public reads were reprocessed in TCRdb via fastp at Q25 and MiXCR, keeping in-frame beta chains. Each CDR3 protein gets just one entry, which takes the most common genes and DNA from the rows behind it. Here the V and J calls rest on TCRdb's processing, not on the authors' analysis. This sample is represented by some 1.5 million distinct CDR3 sequences; 35% to 45% of them were singletons. The ten largest clonotypes hold less than 5% of the sample.

Systemically healthy Caucasian individuals from Russia, some 38 in total and aged roughly 6 to 95 years, were included as donors. Approximately 11 milliliters of peripheral blood were drawn from each donor into EDTA-treated Vacutainer tubes. Ficoll-Paque density-gradient centrifugation was used to isolate PBMCs, with at least 6.5 million per sample. Trizol reagent was used to extract total RNA from PBMCs, with at least 5.5 micrograms per sample. For every donor, flow cytometry on a PBMC aliquot measured the percentage of naive CD45RAhigh/CD27high T cells. The investigation overall reported the following: Compared with the aged group, the long-lived group had more naive CD4+ T cells, fewer expanded clones and increased TCR diversity, a pattern suggesting age selection. As age increased, observed TCR beta diversity per million T cells dropped in a roughly linear way, and a significant reduction was already evident by age about 40. Estimates of total diversity based on one million sequenced T cells were considered lower bounds and underestimates. Donor CMV infection status was unknown, potentially confounding age-related changes in expanded clonotypes. Because profiling used bulk unsorted PBMCs, naive and antigen-experienced compartments could not be compared conclusively. Observed TCR beta diversity correlated strongly with the percentage of naive T cells measured by flow cytometry.

The germline V gene encodes CDR1 SGHTS and CDR2 YDEGEE. The junction shows trimming of 0 bases on V and 6 bases on J, plus 16 bases between the germline ends. The CDR3 has 16 amino acids, counting the end cysteine and phenylalanine. The retained sequence is limited to the CDR3, 48 bases, with the frame set at the first base. The rearrangement combines TRBV5-8 with TRBJ1-5, with the D segment identity uncertain. Sequencing was done on a sample of blood. The sequence came from a woman aged 18-35 years in good health. The DNA is as follows: TGTGCCAGCAGCTTGGGATCAGGAAGTAGCGGTCAGCCCCAGCATTTT. Translated, this is CASSLGSGSSGQPQHF. Full variable domain (CDR3 extended with the reference TRBV5-8 and TRBJ1-5 proteins): EAGVTQSPTHLIKTRGQQATLRCSPISGHTSVYWYQQALGLGLQFLLWYDEGEERNRGNFPPRFSGRQFPNYSSELNVNALELEDSALYLCASSLGSGSSGQPQHFGDGTRLSIL.